This T cell receptor (beta chain) was captured in a study of T cell responses to AZD1222 COVID-19 vaccine. Study-wide findings and caveats: AZD1222 recipients seropositive at baseline numbered only five to seven.

V lost 5 bases and J 4 bases, leaving 12 bases between the germline ends. Germline loops: CDR1 LNHDA, CDR2 SQIVND (reference sequence). There are 14 residues in the CDR3. TCRdb keeps only in-frame clones here, not all; method: immunoSEQ multiplex PCR. Counted here are roughly 93,000 clones, roughly 87% occurring once; the ten biggest clones make up approximately 5.3%. The count of this clone is one. Its specificity is unknown. The V and J genes are TRBV19 and TRBJ2-1; D is unclear. Sample: peripheral blood, taken 28 days after the second AZD1222 dose. The clonotype comes from an adult who received the AZD1222 COVID-19 vaccine. The DNA for the CDR3 is TGTGCCAGTAGTCGGGCAGGTGCTTACAATGAGCAGTTCTTC. Translated: CASSRAGAYNEQFF. The full variable domain, completed using reference TRBV19 and TRBJ2-1, is DGGITQSPKYLFRKEGQNVTLSCEQNLNHDAMYWYRQDPGQGLRLIYYSQIVNDFQKGDIAEGYSVSREKKESFPLTVTSAQKNPTAFYLCASSRAGAYNEQFFGPGTRLTVL.